This T cell receptor (beta chain) was found in a study of blood T cells in healthy people across ages (dated by TCRdb to between 2014 and 2016). As for the study more broadly: In model experiments, template switching captured about one uniquely barcoded TCR beta cDNA molecule for every two T cells. Four age groups were formed from the donors: young (average 16 years), middle-aged (approximately 42), aged (more than 55) and long-lived (more than 75). To avoid experimental bias, donors of different ages were randomly spread across the sequencing lanes. The study measured age-related changes in TCR beta repertoire diversity using deep sequencing normalized with unique cDNA molecular identifiers. For two donors (one aged 18 to 30 and one aged 80 or older), the study analyzed two additional independent replicas of 1 million unique cDNA reads from the same blood draw.

A single count supports this clonotype. Its specific antigen is unknown. A single base separates this from a much larger clone, so it may be a read error. What the research found in general, with its limitations: The long-lived group showed more naive CD4+ T cells, fewer expanded clones and increased TCR diversity than the aged group, suggesting age selection. Since profiling was done on bulk unsorted PBMCs, naive and antigen-experienced compartments could not be conclusively compared. Estimates of total diversity based on one million sequenced T cells were regarded as lower bounds and as underestimates. Observed TCR beta diversity per million T cells fell roughly linearly with age, and a significant reduction was already apparent by age about 43. A strong correlation was found between observed TCR beta diversity and the percentage of naive T cells measured by flow cytometry. The CMV infection status of donors was not known, potentially confounding age-related changes in expanded clonotypes.

The method was 5' RACE. Sequencer: Illumina HiSeq 2500. A second PCR of about 7 to 12 cycles was run with a J-beta primer mix and a sample-barcoded 5' primer. A template-switch 5' adaptor carrying 12 random nucleotides introduced a unique molecular identifier onto each TCR beta cDNA molecule. At least 3 million CDR3-containing paired-end reads were obtained from each sample. First-strand cDNA synthesis was performed from all RNA using the Mint cDNA synthesis kit, with priming by a TRBC-specific oligonucleotide. After uracil-DNA glycosylase treatment, a first 18-cycle PCR used universal primers M1SS and BC2_uni_R on all cDNA. Regarding the original processing steps: Each sample was normalized by randomly selecting 1 million high-quality reads, each carrying a distinct molecular identifier. Reads sharing molecular identifiers were discarded rather than binned into consensus sequences. MiTCR, run with a Q25 quality threshold and the strictest error-elimination algorithm, handled CDR3 identification, clonotype clustering and error correction. Lower-bound total TCR beta diversity was estimated with a nonparametric unseen species model using Euler transformation. The public reads were reanalyzed by TCRdb: fastp trimming at Q25, MiXCR alignment, in-frame beta chains only. Every entry covers one CDR3 protein and lists the most common genes and DNA from its rows. The V and J calls were not made by the authors but by TCRdb's processing. Within this sample are 1.5 million to 2 million distinct CDR3 sequences, with 49% of them counted one time only. The leading ten clones occupy less than 2.5% of the sample.

The donors were roughly 40 Caucasian individuals from Russia, aged roughly 6 to 95 years, who were systemically healthy. Each donor gave roughly 11 milliliters of peripheral blood, drawn into EDTA-treated Vacutainer tubes. Ficoll-Paque density-gradient centrifugation was used to isolate PBMCs, with at least 6.5 million per sample. Trizol reagent was used to extract total RNA from PBMCs, with at least 6 micrograms per sample. For every donor, flow cytometry on a PBMC aliquot measured the percentage of naive CD45RAhigh/CD27high T cells. Looking up the germline V gene yields CDR1 SGHTA and CDR2 FQGNSA. Including cysteine and phenylalanine, the CDR3 has 11 amino acids. Just CDR3 DNA is preserved here, 33 bases in frame from base 1. V loses 7 bases of germline sequence and J loses 11 bases, and the interval between the two ends is 14 bases.

The TCR originated in a woman aged 40 to 50 in good health. Sequencing input: blood. The V and J genes are TRBV7-2 and TRBJ2-5; a confident D gene designation cannot be given. The CDR3 reads CASIFYNEQYF. The sequenced DNA is TGTGCCAGCATCTTCTACAATGAGCAGTACTTC.